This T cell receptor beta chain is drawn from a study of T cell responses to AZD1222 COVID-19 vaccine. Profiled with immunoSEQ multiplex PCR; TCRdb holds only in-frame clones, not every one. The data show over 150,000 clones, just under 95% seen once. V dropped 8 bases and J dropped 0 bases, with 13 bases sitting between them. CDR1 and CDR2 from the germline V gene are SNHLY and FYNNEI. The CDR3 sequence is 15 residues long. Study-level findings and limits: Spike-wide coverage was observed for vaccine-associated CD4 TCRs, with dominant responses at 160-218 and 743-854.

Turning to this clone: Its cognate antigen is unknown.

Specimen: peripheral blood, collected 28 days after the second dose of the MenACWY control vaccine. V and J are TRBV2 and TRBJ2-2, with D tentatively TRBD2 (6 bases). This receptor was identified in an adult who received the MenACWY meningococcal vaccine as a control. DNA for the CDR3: TGTGCCAGCCGTCCAGGGAGGACGAACACCGGGGAGCTGTTTTTT. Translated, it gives CASRPGRTNTGELFF.